Following are 24 T cell receptor beta chains from one sample sequenced in a study of blood T cell repertoires in COVID-19. TCRdb's table, derived via immunoSEQ multiplex PCR, lists solely in-frame clones and lacks some. The table shows tens of thousands of clones, with less than 85% occurring only once. Sample: peripheral blood. The origin of the receptors is an elderly woman with acute or convalescent COVID-19.

The chain has TRBV6-5 and TRBJ1-1; D is uncertain. The CDR3 extends over 14 amino acids. Looked up from germline, CDR1 is MNHEY and CDR2 is SVGAGI. V lost 2 bases to trimming and J lost 1 base, with 8 bases between them. The CDR3 is CASSYARKNTEAFF. The CDR3 DNA follows: TGTGCCAGCAGTTACGCCAGGAAGAACACTGAAGCTTTCTTT.

This clone appeared a single time. The chain links TRBV19 to TRBJ2-1, with 8 bases that match TRBD1. Germline V lookup: CDR1 LNHDA, CDR2 SQIVND (reference sequence). Trimming took 6 bases from V and 9 from J; bases not matched to a gene: 13. The CDR3 consists of 15 residues. The CDR3 loop reads CASRSQMGQASEQFF. CDR3 nucleotides: TGTGCCAGTAGAAGCCAGATGGGACAGGCGAGTGAGCAGTTCTTC.

The rearrangement links TRBV5-4 to TRBJ1-1; D may be TRBD1 (5 bases). The CDR3 runs to 15 residues. Trimming pared 2 bases from V and 1 base from J, leaving 12 bases between. From germline, CDR1 is SGHNT and CDR2 YYREEE (reference sequence). This CDR3 reads CASSLGGTQNTEAFF. The CDR3 coding sequence is TGTGCCAGCAGCTTAGGAGGGACCCAGAACACTGAAGCTTTCTTT.

The chain couples TRBV2 to TRBJ1-6; 10 bases match TRBD1. There are 16 residues in the CDR3. Unmatched junction bases numbered 5, after V lost 4 bases and J lost 5 bases. Germline-derived CDR1 and CDR2 are SNHLY and FYNNEI. This CDR3 is CASSGQGASNNSPLHF. CDR3 nucleotide sequence: TGTGCCAGCAGTGGACAGGGGGCGTCCAATAATTCACCCCTCCACTTT.

The chain links TRBV5-1 to TRBJ2-3, with TRBD2 matching 8 bases. Germline CDR1 is SGHRS and CDR2 is YFSETQ. There are 15 residues in the CDR3. Trimming cost V 4 bases and J 0 bases; bases outside gene matches: 4. CDR3 nucleotide sequence: TGCGCCAGCAGCCTTAGCGGGGCTAGCACAGATACGCAGTATTTT. Its protein is CASSLSGASTDTQYF.

J is TRBJ2-3 and V is TRBV3-1 (or the pseudogene TRBV3-2), with TRBD2 matching over 8 bases. V dropped 8 bases and J dropped 1; count of bases not matched to a gene: 2. This CDR3 is 13 amino acids long. Germline CDR1 LGHDT, CDR2 YNNKEL (reference sequence). The CDR3 sequence: CASLRGGTDTQYF. The DNA of the CDR3 is TGTGCCAGCTTGCGGGGGGGCACAGATACGCAGTATTTT.

In this sample, this clone turned up a few times. The V call is TRBV27, the J call TRBJ2-7; maybe TRBD1 (5 bases). The CDR3 is 14 residues long. Germline CDR1 is MNHEY and CDR2 is SMNVEV (reference sequence). V was clipped by 4 bases and J by 0 bases, with 10 bases between them. Here the CDR3 reads CASSSDTGSYEQYF. Here the CDR3 DNA reads TGTGCCAGCAGTTCGGACACGGGCTCCTACGAGCAGTACTTC.

Here the CDR3 DNA reads TGTGCCAGTAGTAGAGGGACAGGCGTTAATCAGCCCCAGCATTTT. This sequence encodes CASSRGTGVNQPQHF. The rearrangement uses TRBV19 and TRBJ1-5, with 8 bases lining up with TRBD1. The V and J ends lost 4 bases and 4 bases, in that order; junction bases with no gene match: 6. The CDR3 consists of 15 residues. The V gene's germline CDR1 is LNHDA and CDR2 SQIVND (reference sequence).

This clone was counted once. The V call is TRBV6-5, the J call TRBJ2-7; a weak D match, TRBD1 (6 bases). Trimming left V 6 bases short and J 1 base short, with 10 bases between. The CDR3 runs to 13 residues. Germline V gives CDR1 MNHEY, CDR2 SVGAGI. The CDR3: CASSRDTSYEQYF. CDR3 coding DNA: TGTGCCAGCAGCCGGGACACTTCCTACGAGCAGTACTTC.

The chain carries TRBV11-2 and TRBJ2-7; TRBD2 aligns across 8 bases. This CDR3 comprises 16 residues. Trimming at V came to 5 bases and at J to 2 bases, leaving 11 bases not matched to a gene. CDR1 and CDR2 (germline): SGHAT, FQNNGV. The CDR3 loop reads CASSPDGSGGTYEQYF. The DNA of the CDR3 is TGTGCCAGCAGCCCAGATGGGAGCGGGGGCACCTACGAGCAGTACTTC. The full variable domain, with the rest looked up from reference TRBV11-2 and TRBJ2-7, is EAGVAQSPRYKIIEKRQSVAFWCNPISGHATLYWYQQILGQGPKLLIQFQNNGVVDDSQLPKDRFSAERLKGVDSTLKIQPAKLEDSAVYLCASSPDGSGGTYEQYFGPGTRLTVT.

The V and J genes are TRBV7-9 and TRBJ1-2, with D perhaps matching TRBD1 (5 bases). The V gene lost 1 base and the J gene lost 6 bases, with 15 bases spanning the gap. The CDR3 contains 15 residues. Germline CDR1 is SEHNR and CDR2 is FQNEAQ (reference sequence). The DNA for the CDR3 is TGTGCCAGCAGCTTAGAACTGACAGTTTTAGATGGCTACACCTTC. Its protein product is CASSLELTVLDGYTF.

The rearrangement links TRBV24-1 to TRBJ2-1, with 8 bases matching TRBD2. The CDR3 totals 12 residues. Trimming took 6 bases from V and 7 from J; bases not matched to a gene: 1. Germline CDR1 is KGHDR and CDR2 is SFDVKD. In DNA form, the CDR3 reads TGTGCCACCAGTCGACTAGCGAATGAGCAGTTCTTC. Protein product: CATSRLANEQFF.

The rearrangement links TRBV19 to TRBJ1-5; 10 positions match TRBD1. V was pared by 6 bases and J by 7 bases, with 9 bases of the junction left unmatched. This CDR3 has 15 residues. The V gene's germline CDR1 is LNHDA and CDR2 SQIVND (reference sequence). DNA for the CDR3: TGTGCCAGTAGCCCTTTGACAGGGGGCGAACAGCCCCAGCATTTT. It translates to CASSPLTGGEQPQHF.

This clone was counted only a few times. The gene calls are TRBV5-4 and TRBJ1-2, with 8 bases that match TRBD1. The length of the CDR3 is 18 residues. Germline CDR1 and CDR2: SGHNT and YYREEE (reference sequence). Germline trimming cut 6 bases from V and 5 bases from J; bases unmatched to any gene: 21. DNA of the CDR3: TGTGCCAGCACCTCTTGGCCCCCGGGACAGGAGGGTAGGTATGGCTACACCTTC. Translating it yields CASTSWPPGQEGRYGYTF.

This clone was picked up one time. This chain links TRBV30 with TRBJ1-1, with a possible D match to TRBD1 (5 bases). The germline V gene encodes CDR1 GTSNPN and CDR2 SVGIG (reference sequence). This CDR3 has 14 residues. V was clipped by 0 bases and J by 1 base, with 9 bases between them. DNA for the CDR3: TGTGCCTGGAGTGTACCCGGACAGAACACTGAAGCTTTCTTT. Amino acid sequence: CAWSVPGQNTEAFF.

V is TRBV3-1 (or the pseudogene TRBV3-2) and J is TRBJ1-4; a possible D gene is TRBD1 (6 bases). V dropped 2 bases and J dropped 6 bases, with 13 bases sitting between them. Per germline, CDR1 LGHDT and CDR2 YNNKEL (reference sequence). This CDR3 has 15 residues. CDR3 sequence reads: CASSQPQGGYEKLFF. CDR3 bases: TGTGCCAGCAGCCAACCACAGGGTGGATATGAAAAACTGTTTTTT.

V gene TRBV6-6 combines with J gene TRBJ2-2; D is uncertain. CDR3 length equals 16 residues. Germline lookup yields CDR1 MNHNY and CDR2 SVGAGI (reference sequence). Trimming cost V 0 bases and J 4 bases, with 12 bases left between them. CDR3 amino acids: CASSYSMLGPTGELFF. For the CDR3, the DNA is TGTGCCAGCAGTTACTCGATGCTAGGCCCCACCGGGGAGCTGTTTTTT.

This chain joins TRBV18 and TRBJ2-3; the match to TRBD1 covers 7 bases. Germline CDR1 and CDR2: KGHSH and LQKENI. J was trimmed by 6 bases and V by 2 bases; bases with no gene match: 8. The CDR3 is made up of 15 amino acids. In DNA, the CDR3 is TGTGCCAGCTCACCAACGAGGGGGCTCGGGGATACGCAGTATTTT. Translation: CASSPTRGLGDTQYF.

The CDR3 sequence: CASSESLWTGSRNQPQHF. The CDR3 nucleotides read TGTGCCAGCAGTGAAAGTCTGTGGACAGGGAGTAGGAATCAGCCCCAGCATTTT. The rearrangement joins TRBV6-1 to TRBJ1-5, with 8 bases that match TRBD1. The germline CDR1 and CDR2 sequences are MNHNS and SASEGT. V was pared by 2 bases and J by 4 bases, with 13 bases of the junction left unmatched. This CDR3 spans 18 amino acids.

This chain joins TRBV7-9 and TRBJ1-6; the match to TRBD1 covers 7 bases. Trimming cost V 2 bases and J 9 bases; bases outside gene matches: 13. This CDR3 has 17 amino acids. In germline, CDR1 is SEHNR, CDR2 FQNEAQ (reference sequence). The chain's CDR3 is CASSLHSETGIRSPLHF. CDR3 DNA sequence: TGTGCCAGCAGCTTACACTCAGAGACAGGGATACGTTCACCCCTCCACTTT.

The chain joins TRBV7-2 to TRBJ2-3; 13 bases line up with TRBD2. J lost 5 bases, V lost 3 bases, and 2 bases had no gene match. The CDR3 length is 15 residues. CDR1 SGHTA and CDR2 FQGNSA come from the germline V gene. The CDR3 bases are TGTGCCAGCAGCTTCGGACTAGCGGGAGTAGATACGCAGTATTTT. It translates to CASSFGLAGVDTQYF.

This chain links TRBV5-1 with TRBJ2-2; a possible D gene is TRBD2 (6 bases). CDR3 size: 15 residues. Trimming stripped 3 bases from V and 4 bases from J, with 13 bases between. Germline CDR1 SGHRS, CDR2 YFSETQ. The CDR3 loop is CASSSGDWATGELFF. The DNA for the CDR3 is TGCGCCAGCAGCTCGGGGGATTGGGCCACCGGGGAGCTGTTTTTT.

The J gene is TRBJ1-1, the V gene TRBV5-6, with 9 bases identical to TRBD1. The CDR3 covers 14 residues. V lost 0 bases to trimming and J lost 5 bases; unmatched junction nucleotides: 2. Per the germline V gene, CDR1 is SGHDT and CDR2 is YYEEEE. The chain's CDR3 is CASSLGQGGTEAFF. The CDR3 DNA sequence: TGTGCCAGCAGCTTGGGACAGGGGGGGACTGAAGCTTTCTTT.

The chain carries TRBV4-2 and TRBJ2-6; D gene ambiguous. Trimming took 5 bases from V and 0 from J, leaving 8 bases between them. This CDR3 has 15 residues. Per the germline V gene, CDR1 is LGHNA and CDR2 is YNFKEQ. The CDR3 reads CASSTPGSGANVLTF. CDR3 in DNA: TGTGCCAGCAGCACTCCGGGCTCTGGGGCCAACGTCCTGACTTTC.